The subject of this entry is one T cell receptor beta chain. Germline CDR1 MNHEY, CDR2 SVGAGI. Trimming at V came to 2 bases and at J to 8 bases, leaving 7 bases not matched to a gene. This CDR3 region has 15 residues. These data originate in a study of blood T cell repertoires in COVID-19. Method: immunoSEQ multiplex PCR; TCRdb's copy keeps in-frame clones and lacks some. The table has approximately 170,000 clones, approximately 85% seen once. The sequenced sample was peripheral blood. This receptor was taken from a man older than 75 with COVID-19, enrolled during active disease. The chain joins TRBV6-5 to TRBJ2-1; 9 bases fit TRBD2. The CDR3 here is CASSYRGTSPDEQFF. The CDR3 region has the DNA TGTGCCAGCAGTTACCGCGGGACTAGCCCCGATGAGCAGTTCTTC.